The 21 T cell receptor beta chains below all came from one sample that was sequenced in a study of CD8 T cells in ankylosing spondylitis (dated by TCRdb to the late 2010s). The method behind the library was 5' RACE. Sequencing instrument: Illumina HiSeq 2500. Clones were called with MiXCR by TCRdb after fastp trimmed the public reads at Q25, and only in-frame beta chains were retained. Identical CDR3 protein sequences are pooled into one entry, listed with their most common genes and DNA. The sample table shows under 150,000 distinct CDR3 sequences, and roughly 17% are seen once. The top ten hold approximately 30% of the sample. The study at large found these results: A TCR beta motif made up of several highly homologous amino acid variants appeared to be characteristic of blood from ankylosing spondylitis patients.

These TCRs are of unknown antigen specificity. The source material was blood, either unsorted or a sorted T cell fraction (not recorded which). The receptors stem from a male donor with ankylosing spondylitis.

This clonotype was observed a handful of times. The CDR3 coding sequence is TGTGCCACCAGGGGTGGGGTAGCTTTCTTT. It specifies CATRGGVAFF. The chain uses TRBV24-1 and TRBJ1-1, with D uncertain. Germline V gene sequence: CDR1 KGHDR, CDR2 SFDVKD. The CDR3 covers 10 residues. The V gene lost 7 bases and the J gene lost 10 bases, with 9 bases spanning the gap.

This clonotype has ten or more counts. The V gene is TRBV20-1, the J gene TRBJ2-7; 7 positions agree with TRBD1. In germline, CDR1 is DFQATT, CDR2 SNEGSKA (reference sequence). With 7 bases clipped from V and 0 bases from J, the junction kept 6 bases outside the gene matches. The CDR3 length is 13 residues. The CDR3 spells CSVLRDSSYEQYF. For the CDR3, the DNA is TGCAGTGTGCTCAGGGACAGCTCCTACGAGCAGTACTTC.

This clonotype was found many times. The chain joins TRBV14 to TRBJ2-2; D gene uncertain. This CDR3 spans 16 amino acids. Per germline, CDR1 SGHDN and CDR2 FVKESK. Trimming stripped 1 base from V and 2 bases from J, with 11 bases between. The CDR3 sequence is CASSQVEYSNTGELFF. The CDR3 nucleotides read TGTGCCAGCAGCCAAGTTGAGTATTCCAACACCGGGGAGCTGTTTTTT.

This clonotype occurred a few times. This rearrangement joins TRBV9 to TRBJ1-4; 10 bases are shared with TRBD1. V trimming: 4 bases; J trimming: 11 bases; junction bases outside the gene matches: 8. This CDR3 contains 14 residues. Germline CDR1 reads SGDLS; CDR2 reads YYNGEE. The CDR3 reads CASSLSGTGDKLFF. In DNA, the CDR3 is TGTGCCAGCAGCCTATCCGGGACAGGGGATAAACTGTTTTTT.

This clonotype has only a few counts. This sequence joins TRBV4-1 and TRBJ2-1; TRBD2 agrees at 8 bases. Germline V gives CDR1 MGHRA, CDR2 YSYEKL. This CDR3 region has 16 residues. V was pared by 0 bases and J by 10 bases, with 11 bases of the junction left unmatched. In nucleotides, the CDR3 is TGCGCCAGCAGCCAAGATTCCCCGGGAGCGGGAGAAGAGCAGTTCTTC. It translates to CASSQDSPGAGEEQFF.

This clonotype appeared a few times. The V call is TRBV9, the J call TRBJ2-5; TRBD2 matches 7 bases. Germline V gene data show CDR1 as SGDLS and CDR2 as YYNGEE. Trimming took 4 bases from V and 1 from J; bases not matched to a gene: 4. The CDR3 is 14 residues long. The CDR3 bases are TGTGCCAGCAGCCCGAGCGGGGCCCAAGAGACCCAGTACTTC. It is translated as CASSPSGAQETQYF.

This clonotype was picked up a small number of times. The V call is TRBV27, the J call TRBJ1-1; D is ambiguous. The length of the CDR3 is 11 residues. Trimming pared 7 bases from V and 9 bases from J, leaving 12 bases between. From germline, CDR1 is MNHEY and CDR2 SMNVEV (reference sequence). The DNA of the CDR3 is TGTGCCAGCACCCGGGGAGGCCAAGCTTTCTTT. Translation: CASTRGGQAFF.

This clonotype came up a few times. V gene TRBV7-6 combines with J gene TRBJ2-7, with TRBD1 identical over 7 bases. V shed 0 bases, J shed 1 base, and the junction held 9 bases outside the gene matches. The length of the CDR3 is 17 residues. Germline values: CDR1 SGHVS, CDR2 FNYEAQ. The CDR3 reads CASSLAHGTVGSYEQYF. CDR3 in DNA: TGTGCCAGCAGCTTAGCGCATGGGACAGTGGGTTCCTACGAGCAGTACTTC.

This clonotype was seen only a few times. The rearrangement uses TRBV24-1 and TRBJ2-3, with TRBD1 identical over 7 bases. The junction had 4 bases not matched to a gene; V was cut back by 9 bases and J by 2 bases. The CDR3 totals 13 residues. CDR1 and CDR2 from the germline V gene are KGHDR and SFDVKD. DNA for the CDR3: TGTGCCACCCGGGACAGCTTCACAGATACGCAGTATTTT. Its protein is CATRDSFTDTQYF.

V is TRBV4-3 and J is TRBJ1-1; 7 bases are a match to TRBD1. Germline V CDR1 and CDR2: LGHNA, YSLEER. The V segment lost 0 bases and the J segment 7 bases; nucleotides outside the gene matches: 2. CDR3 length equals 13 residues. CDR3 DNA sequence: TGCGCCAGCAGCCAAGAAGGGGGCTATGAAGCTTTCTTT. Protein sequence: CASSQEGGYEAFF.

The V and J genes are TRBV20-1 and TRBJ2-5; the D gene is possibly TRBD2 (6 bases). With 6 bases removed from V and 5 bases from J, the gap between germline ends came to 25 bases. This CDR3 comprises 16 residues. CDR1 and CDR2 from the germline V gene are DFQATT and SNEGSKA (reference sequence). The CDR3 nucleotides are TGCAGTGCGGACCCCGGGAGATCATCGCCAACGGAGACCCAGTACTTC. Translation: CSADPGRSSPTETQYF.

V and J are TRBV20-1 and TRBJ1-4; tentatively, D is TRBD1 (6 bases). Trimming pared 2 bases from V and 7 bases from J, leaving 17 bases between. This CDR3 has 15 amino acids. Per germline, CDR1 DFQATT and CDR2 SNEGSKA (reference sequence). The CDR3 nucleotides read TGCAGTGCTAGATTAAGGCGGGGGGCAGGTGAAAAACTGTTTTTT. This encodes CSARLRRGAGEKLFF.

This clonotype showed up just a few times. This sequence joins TRBV10-3 and TRBJ2-2; 8 nucleotides line up with TRBD2. The germline V gene encodes CDR1 ENHRY and CDR2 SYGVKD. The CDR3 consists of 16 residues. V lost 0 bases, J lost 1 base, and 1 base stayed unmatched. The DNA for the CDR3 is TGTGCCATCAGTGAGTCAACTAGCGGGAACACCGGGGAGCTGTTTTTT. Translated: CAISESTSGNTGELFF.

This clonotype turned up a few times. This CDR3 reads CATSRERSIAVLNTGELFF. The CDR3 DNA reads as TGTGCCACCAGCAGAGAGAGGTCAATAGCGGTCTTAAACACCGGGGAGCTGTTTTTT. J is TRBJ2-2 and V is TRBV15; the D gene is possibly TRBD2 (6 bases). The V gene's germline CDR1 is LNHNV and CDR2 YYDKDF (reference sequence). The CDR3 has 19 amino acids. V lost 0 bases to trimming and J lost 2 bases, with 19 bases between them.

In its sample, this clonotype was seen a few times. V and J are TRBV6-2 or TRBV6-3 and TRBJ2-1; D is perhaps TRBD2 (6 bases). Trimming removed 0 bases at V and 0 bases at J, with 12 bases between. This CDR3 comprises 17 residues. Germline CDR1 reads MNHEY; CDR2 reads SVGEGT. The CDR3: CASSYSRSGDSYNEQFF. The CDR3 DNA follows: TGTGCCAGCAGTTACTCGAGGTCGGGGGACTCCTACAATGAGCAGTTCTTC.

This rearrangement joins TRBV29-1 to TRBJ1-1; 8 bases are a match to TRBD1. V was clipped by 1 base and J by 7 bases; unmatched bases: 17. CDR1 SQVTM and CDR2 ANQGSEA come from the germline V gene. The CDR3 extends over 17 amino acids. The CDR3 spells CSVEVGTTGGIGGEAFF. DNA of the CDR3: TGCAGCGTTGAAGTTGGTACCACAGGGGGGATCGGTGGTGAAGCTTTCTTT.

The chain carries TRBV11-2 and TRBJ2-2; D is possibly TRBD2 (5 bases). Germline V CDR1 and CDR2: SGHAT, FQNNGV. The CDR3 has 18 residues. Trimming stripped 8 bases from V and 2 bases from J, with 24 bases between. CDR3 loop: CASEDGVSTTTNTGELFF. Here the CDR3 DNA reads TGTGCCAGCGAAGACGGGGTCTCCACTACGACTAACACCGGGGAGCTGTTTTTT.

This chain joins TRBV4-3 and TRBJ2-5; D call uncertain. Germline CDR1 LGHNA, CDR2 YSLEER. Trimming took 0 bases from V and 0 from J, leaving 14 bases between them. The CDR3 covers 17 residues. The CDR3 sequence is CASSQDGGSRNQETQYF. CDR3 nucleotides: TGCGCCAGCAGCCAAGATGGTGGATCCAGGAACCAAGAGACCCAGTACTTC.

This rearrangement joins TRBV27 to TRBJ2-3, with a tentative D call TRBD1 (6 bases). Trimming removed 3 bases from V and 5 bases from J, with 15 bases in between. This CDR3 has 15 residues. CDR1 and CDR2 from the germline V gene are MNHEY and SMNVEV (reference sequence). The CDR3 here is CASSLVVGGVDTQYF. In DNA, the CDR3 is TGTGCCAGCAGTTTGGTAGTTGGGGGCGTAGATACGCAGTATTTT.

This clonotype was found once. The gene calls are TRBV15 and TRBJ2-5, with D tentatively TRBD1 (6 bases). Trimming removed 1 base from V and 1 base from J, with 13 bases in between. Germline V CDR1 and CDR2: LNHNV, YYDKDF (reference sequence). The CDR3 spans 16 residues. The CDR3 sequence: CATSRGTATSQETQYF. Written as DNA, the CDR3 is TGTGCCACCAGCAGAGGGACAGCAACCTCCCAAGAGACCCAGTACTTC.

This clonotype has ten or more counts. The chain couples TRBV29-1 to TRBJ2-1; D gene ambiguous. V dropped 0 bases and J dropped 4 bases, with 16 bases sitting between them. This CDR3 has 16 amino acids. Germline assignment: CDR1 SQVTM and CDR2 ANQGSEA. In DNA, the CDR3 is TGCAGCGTTGAAGATCTAGACCGAGAGGCTTACAATGAGCAGTTCTTC. Translation gives CSVEDLDREAYNEQFF.